Listed here are 21 T cell receptor beta chains from one sample, sequenced in a study of CXCR3-negative and CXCR3-positive naive CD8 T cells. With UMI labels, 5' RACE was used to prepare the TRB cDNA libraries. TCRdb re-called the 5' RACE reads and gives one entry per CDR3 protein, without DNA. In all, the sample yields some 4,000 distinct CDR3 sequences. What was sequenced was naive CXCR3- CD8+ T cells from blood. Stated subset: CD45RO-CCR7+CD27+CD95- naive CD8+ T cells lacking CXCR3 (TNR3-). The receptors come from a human donor in good health. Some clones in this sample may be carry-over from other donors' samples.

Considering frequency, this clonotype is medium-sized. The rearrangement links TRBV11-2 to TRBJ2-7. Germline loops: CDR1 SGHAT, CDR2 FQNNGV. The CDR3 totals 13 residues. The CDR3 here is CASSLYVIDEQYF.

This chain uses TRBV29-1 with TRBJ2-1. This CDR3 spans 14 amino acids. CDR1 and CDR2 (germline): SQVTM, ANQGSEA. Here the CDR3 reads CSVEIGSSYNEQFF.

The chain has TRBV12-3 or TRBV12-4 and TRBJ1-1. The CDR3 extends over 14 amino acids. CDR3: CASSGTGEDTEAFF.

The chain carries TRBV5-6 and TRBJ2-7. The CDR3 has 14 amino acids. Per germline, CDR1 SGHDT and CDR2 YYEEEE. The CDR3 sequence is CASSFEQAPYEQYF.

The chain couples TRBV29-1 to TRBJ2-7; TCRdb returns TRBD1, unconfirmable since there is no DNA. The CDR3 runs to 11 residues. The germline gives CDR1 SQVTM, CDR2 ANQGSEA. CDR3 protein: CSADRESEQYF.

By frequency, this clonotype registers medium-sized. This chain joins TRBV7-8 and TRBJ2-5; the D call of TRBD1 rests on TCRdb alone, since no DNA is present to check it. Germline-derived CDR1 and CDR2 are SGHVS and FQNEAQ. This CDR3 spans 15 amino acids. The CDR3 loop is CASSFLAREGETQYF.

V usage is TRBV7-6 and J usage is TRBJ1-1; as DNA is missing, the TRBD1 call by TCRdb cannot be tested. The CDR3 is 12 residues long. Germline V gene data show CDR1 as SGHVS and CDR2 as FNYEAQ. The CDR3: CASSLPGSEAFF.

This clonotype counts as medium-sized by frequency. The chain couples TRBV30 to TRBJ1-5; TCRdb reports TRBD1, a call that lacks DNA to check it against. This CDR3 is built from 16 residues. CDR1 GTSNPN and CDR2 SVGIG come from the germline V gene (reference sequence). The chain's CDR3 is CAWSANGQGSTQPQHF.

The V gene is TRBV5-1, the J gene TRBJ2-7; the TRBD1 assignment by TCRdb is unverifiable without DNA. The CDR3 extends over 14 amino acids. The germline V gene has CDR1 SGHRS and CDR2 YFSETQ. The CDR3 sequence: CASSLVQGAYEQYF.

This clonotype ranks as medium-sized in terms of frequency. The J gene is TRBJ2-5, the V gene TRBV5-1; TCRdb proposes TRBD2, but this gene call is untestable without DNA. The CDR3 loop spans 17 amino acids. From germline, CDR1 is SGHRS and CDR2 YFSETQ. The CDR3 sequence: CASSTNEGLAGHETQYF.

This clonotype is classed as medium-sized by frequency. The gene calls are TRBV12-3 or TRBV12-4 and TRBJ2-2; TCRdb selects TRBD1, and the lack of DNA leaves this call unchecked. This CDR3 comprises 14 residues. The chain's CDR3 is CASRSPTNTGELFF.

This clonotype is called medium-sized based on its frequency. The chain links TRBV12-3 or TRBV12-4 to TRBJ2-7; lacking DNA, the TRBD1 call made by TCRdb goes unchecked. This CDR3 has 14 residues. CDR3 sequence reads: CASSLRLAGVEQYF.

The chain combines TRBV5-1 with TRBJ2-1; TCRdb indicates TRBD2, and absent DNA this call remains unverified. This CDR3 comprises 16 residues. Per germline, CDR1 SGHRS and CDR2 YFSETQ. CDR3 amino acids: CASSRGLAGVYNEQFF.

This clonotype ranks as medium-sized in terms of frequency. The gene calls are TRBV29-1 and TRBJ2-7; without DNA, the TCRdb call of TRBD1 cannot be checked. The CDR3 length is 12 residues. In germline, CDR1 is SQVTM, CDR2 ANQGSEA. The CDR3 sequence: CSVESTGTEQYF.

This chain connects TRBV19 to TRBJ1-1. Germline CDR1 and CDR2: LNHDA and SQIVND (reference sequence). The CDR3 totals 12 residues. The CDR3 here is CASSIGVTEAFF.

This clonotype is called medium-sized based on its frequency. The gene calls are TRBV6-4 and TRBJ2-7; the D call from TCRdb, TRBD1, cannot be confirmed without DNA. Germline V gene lookup returns CDR1 MRHNA and CDR2 SNTAGT. The CDR3 is 13 residues long. Here the CDR3 reads CASSEGDAYEQYF.

V and J are TRBV3-1 and TRBJ2-7. Looked up from germline, CDR1 is LGHDT and CDR2 is YNNKEL (reference sequence). The CDR3 sequence is 14 residues long. CDR3 in amino acids: CASSQDWLSYEQYF.

The chain uses TRBV13 and TRBJ2-1; with no DNA, the TCRdb D assignment of TRBD2 cannot be verified. The CDR3 length is 15 residues. Germline CDR1 is PRHDT and CDR2 is FYEKMQ (reference sequence). CDR3 region: CASTLAGVSYNEQFF.

This rearrangement joins TRBV21-1 to TRBJ2-7; there is no DNA to check the TCRdb D call of TRBD1. TRBV21-1 represents a pseudogene. This CDR3 comprises 17 residues. This CDR3 is CASSTHGGGVRLDEQYF.

The chain employs TRBV6-6 and TRBJ1-1; TCRdb indicates TRBD1, and absent DNA this call remains unverified. The germline V gene encodes CDR1 MNHNY and CDR2 SVGAGI (reference sequence). This CDR3 has 16 amino acids. The CDR3 spells CASSPGTVSSSTEAFF.

The CDR3: CSVLGETRVWTDTQYF. This sequence joins TRBV29-1 and TRBJ2-3; TCRdb names TRBD1, which stays unverified in the absence of DNA. The CDR3 spans 16 residues. Germline-derived CDR1 and CDR2 are SQVTM and ANQGSEA.